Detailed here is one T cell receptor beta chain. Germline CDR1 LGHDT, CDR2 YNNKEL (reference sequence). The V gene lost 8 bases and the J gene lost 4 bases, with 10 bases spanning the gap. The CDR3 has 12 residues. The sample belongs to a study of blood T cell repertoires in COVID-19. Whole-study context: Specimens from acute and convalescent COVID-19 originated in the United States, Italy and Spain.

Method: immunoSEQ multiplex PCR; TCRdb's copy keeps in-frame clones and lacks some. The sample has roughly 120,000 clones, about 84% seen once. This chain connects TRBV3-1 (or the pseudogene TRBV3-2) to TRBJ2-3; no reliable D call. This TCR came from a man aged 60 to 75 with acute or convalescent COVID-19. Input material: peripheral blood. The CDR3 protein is CASGLRADTQYF. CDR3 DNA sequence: TGTGCCAGCGGCCTACGGGCAGATACGCAGTATTTT.